This T cell receptor (beta chain) is from a study of glioma-infiltrating T cells after dendritic cell vaccination. Time point in this sample: after dendritic cell vaccination, including at tumor progression/relapse. TCRdb's copy holds only in-frame clones and misses some; the assay was immunoSEQ multiplex PCR. The sample contains some 78,000 clones, roughly 85% of which appear only once. The table lists this clone with a few counts. This CDR3 is built from 16 residues. Germline-derived CDR1 and CDR2 are LGHNA and YSLEER. V was clipped by 0 bases and J by 12 bases; unmatched bases: 16. The rearrangement links TRBV4-3 to TRBJ2-7, with 8 positions matching TRBD2. The sequences come from blood, collected after dendritic cell vaccination. This receptor was taken from a human donor with glioblastoma. The CDR3 DNA is TGCGCCAGCAGCCAAGATATAGGAGCGGGGGTCTCCCGGCGGTACTTC. This encodes CASSQDIGAGVSRRYF.